Detailed here is one T cell receptor (beta chain). Germline assignment: CDR1 SEHNR and CDR2 FQNEAQ (reference sequence). Trimming removed 5 bases at V and 2 bases at J, with 18 bases between. The CDR3 is made up of 16 amino acids. In the authors' methods: Nucleated cell number was recorded as an estimate derived from reference gene primer amplification. The repertoire was sequenced with immunoSEQ multiplex PCR; TCRdb's copy has only in-frame clones and lacks some. For V, J and clone size, that table is used; D and trimming come from the DNA. This table holds 95,000 or so clones, about nine tenths found once. The record originates from a study of blood T cell repertoires in COVID-19. As for the study in general: The analysed material was cDNA or gDNA that came from T cells, B-cell-depleted T cells, or PBMCs.

This clonotype was obtained from a woman in her 70s with acute or convalescent COVID-19. This chain connects TRBV7-9 to TRBJ1-1; maybe TRBD1 (6 bases). The sequenced sample consisted of peripheral blood. CDR3 sequence: CASSPSRAGENTEAFF. The CDR3 bases are TGTGCCAGCAGCCCGTCTAGGGCAGGGGAAAACACTGAAGCTTTCTTT.